The clone carrying this T cell receptor (beta chain) was observed a few times. Its antigen remains unknown. This sample stems from a study of naive and memory T cell subsets. General observations from the study: In naive cells, over 90% of TCR sequences were seen only once.

The V gene end was trimmed by 2 bases and the J gene end by 8 bases; junction bases not matched to a gene: 6. Germline V gene data show CDR1 as MNHEY and CDR2 as SVGAGI. This CDR3 comprises 15 residues. An equimolar mix of two oligonucleotides served as the beta constant-region primer for TRBC1 and TRBC2. Nested alpha and beta constant-region primers with the SP2 primer drove four PCR rounds on ligated cDNA. Ligation attached a single-stranded oligonucleotide with a 12-nucleotide UMI and the SP2 primer to the cDNA 3' end. TCRdb passed the UMI-ligation and nested PCR reads through MiXCR, listing each CDR3 protein once. The data show 100,000 to 150,000 distinct CDR3 sequences, 36% seen once. Cells stained for CD3, CD4, CD8, CD45RA and CD27 were sorted into four subsets.

The TCR originated in a human donor in good health. The chain is built from TRBV6-5 and TRBJ2-2, with 9 bases that match TRBD2. Sequencing was performed on central memory CD4+ T cells from blood. The CDR3 loop is CASSYAGGPTGELFF. The CDR3 coding sequence is TGTGCCAGCAGTTACGCGGGAGGGCCAACGGGGGAGCTGTTTTTT.